The clone carrying this T cell receptor beta chain was counted once. What it binds is unknown. The source of the sample is a study of T cell repertoires in cytomegalovirus infection. At the level of the study: Signatures in public TCR beta sequences pointed to both CMV infection and matching HLA type.

With V trimmed by 6 bases and J by 9 bases, 11 bases remained unmatched. The CDR3 loop spans 14 amino acids. Study-wide findings and caveats: Cumulative public TCR beta family frequency identified CMV carriers with the relevant HLA. The response measured ex vivo was dominated by TCR beta clonotypes (HLA-C-restricted and CMV-specific).

MiXCR, applied by TCRdb to the reads, yields one record per CDR3 protein. Of 450,000 to 600,000 distinct CDR3 sequences in the sample, about two fifths were seen once. This receptor was identified in a human donor in good health (CMV status not recorded). Some clones in this sample may be carry-over from other donors' samples. The chain has TRBV12-3 or TRBV12-4 and TRBJ2-1; 7 nucleotides line up with TRBD2. Sequenced material: cultured PBMCs, taken from culture after CMV antigen stimulation. CDR3 nucleotides: TGTGCCAGCAGCTTTACCTCTAGGGAGGGTGAGCAGTTCTTC. Translated: CASSFTSREGEQFF.